Below, one T cell receptor (beta chain) is given with its context. Its antigen is still unknown. The record originates from a study of human T cells and chemical hapten exposure. Study details: Small pooled library volume differences mainly caused per-sample TCR yield variation. Broader study findings: Because they had alopecia, donors may respond immunologically unlike healthy people.

In the original workflow: Sampled TCR counts reached a median of approximately 100,000 per sample, with values ranging from roughly 20,000 to 750,000. TCRdb used MiXCR to reprocess the RACE reads, holding one entry per CDR3 protein. TCRdb's processing, not the study's, gives the V and J calls here. This table has approximately 90,000 distinct CDR3 sequences, roughly 10% appearing once. The time point was: patch test 1, 2 weeks after DPC sensitization. Treatment described: therapeutic diphenylcyclopropenone sensitization with weekly scalp DPC. Donation of samples came from alopecia patients who were 18 to 70 years old and suitable for DPC. The CDR3 extends over 14 amino acids. Germline V gene lookup returns CDR1 MNHEY and CDR2 SVGAGI. The germline V and J ends were trimmed by 6 bases and 4 bases, with 15 bases remaining between them.

The V and J genes are TRBV6-5 and TRBJ1-2; possible D gene TRBD1, 6 bases. Specimen: whole blood, collected in connection with sensitization to the hapten diphenylcyclopropenone (DPC). This receptor was taken from a man aged 35 to 55 with alopecia areata. Some clones in this sample may be carry-over from other donors' samples. CDR3: CASRGRDKGYGYTF. The CDR3, as DNA: TGTGCCAGCAGGGGCCGGGACAAGGGCTATGGCTACACCTTC.